This is a list of T cell receptor beta chains from one sample in a study of shared clonotypes between healthy human individuals. Profiled with immunoSEQ multiplex PCR; TCRdb holds only in-frame clones, not every one. The sample contains about 490,000 clones, 70% to 85% of which appear only once. The sequenced material came from PBMCs. The receptors here all came from a woman between 40 and 55 years old in good health. Some clones in this sample may be carry-over from other donors' samples. Each CDR3 is given with its conserved first and last residue. Each record gives: D gene, clone size, V gene, J gene, CDR3 DNA, CDR3 protein. A D gene is named only where the DNA matches it firmly. Some rows mark clone size as missing; the rest say once, few, many or name a class of expanded clone.

TRBD1	NA	TRBV28	TRBJ2-6	TGTGCCAGCAGTGTCACAGGGGCAGGGGCCAACGTCCTGACTTTC	CASSVTGAGANVLTF
NA	few	TRBV4-1	TRBJ2-5	TGCGCCAGCAGCCAAGAAGTTCCGCGGAACCAAGAGACCCAGTACTTC	CASSQEVPRNQETQYF
TRBD1	NA	TRBV6-1	TRBJ1-5	TGTGCCAGCAGTATTACTGGGACAGGTAATCAGCCCCAGCATTTT	CASSITGTGNQPQHF
NA	NA	TRBV11-2	TRBJ2-2	TGTGCCAGCAGCCCCTCAAGGTGGCGGGCAAACACCGGGGAGCTGTTTTTT	CASSPSRWRANTGELFF
NA	NA	TRBV6-1	TRBJ2-1	TGTGCCAGCAGTGCTTTTGTGGGGGGCAGTTCCTACAATGAGCAGTTCTTC	CASSAFVGGSSYNEQFF
NA	NA	TRBV29-1	TRBJ1-1	TGCAGCGGCCTCCTGGGCATGAACACTGAAGCTTTCTTT	CSGLLGMNTEAFF
TRBD2	NA	TRBV15	TRBJ2-1	TGTGCCACCAGCAGAATGGGACTAGCGGGCAACAATGAGCAGTTCTTC	CATSRMGLAGNNEQFF
NA	NA	TRBV19	TRBJ2-5	TGTGCCAGTAGTCCGCCGATGGCACGATCAGCTGGAGAGACCCAGTACTTC	CASSPPMARSAGETQYF
NA	NA	TRBV19	TRBJ2-7	TGTGCCAGTAGTGCTTCGACCGCGGCCTACGAGCAGTACTTC	CASSASTAAYEQYF
NA	once	TRBV2	TRBJ1-1	TGTGCCAGCAGTAAGGGTTCCGTGGGGCGCGGATTCACTGAAGCTTTCTTT	CASSKGSVGRGFTEAFF
NA	many	TRBV9	TRBJ2-3	TGTGCCAGCAGCGCCAGGGGTTTCACAGATACGCAGTATTTT	CASSARGFTDTQYF
NA	NA	TRBV19	TRBJ2-7	TGTGCCAGTAGTATCGGGCAGGGTAACTACGAGCAGTACTTC	CASSIGQGNYEQYF
NA	NA	TRBV2	TRBJ1-2	TGTGCCAGCAGTGGGGGGTGGGGCGACGGCTACACCTTC	CASSGGWGDGYTF
NA	NA	TRBV4-3	TRBJ2-5	TGCGCCAGCAGCCAAGATGTCACTAGCCATGAGACCCAGTACTTC	CASSQDVTSHETQYF
NA	NA	TRBV14	TRBJ2-7	TGTGCCAGTCCGGGCGGGGTTCAATTTCCCACCTACGAGCAGTACTTC	CASPGGVQFPTYEQYF
TRBD2	few	TRBV9	TRBJ2-1	TGTGCCAGCAGCGTAGAGGGAGAGCGGGGTGATGAGCAGTTCTTC	CASSVEGERGDEQFF
NA	NA	TRBV28	TRBJ2-1	TGTGCCAGCAGTGCCCTTGGGCATGAGCAGTTCTTC	CASSALGHEQFF
NA	NA	TRBV7-9	TRBJ2-1	TGTGCCAGCAGCTCCCGGGGACCCCAATTGAATGAGCAGTTCTTC	CASSSRGPQLNEQFF
NA	NA	TRBV19	TRBJ1-4	TGTGCCAGTTCTGAGTTGTATGAAAAACTGTTTTTT	CASSELYEKLFF
TRBD1	NA	TRBV5-6	TRBJ2-3	TGTGCCAGCAGCTTGCTGACAGGGGGTGGCACAGATACGCAGTATTTT	CASSLLTGGGTDTQYF
TRBD1	many	TRBV6-4	TRBJ2-3	TGTGCCAGCAGCCGGGACAGGGACACAGATACGCAGTATTTT	CASSRDRDTDTQYF
NA	NA	TRBV29-1	TRBJ1-3	TGCAGCGTCGGATGGGGTGTTGGAAACACCATATATTTT	CSVGWGVGNTIYF
NA	NA	TRBV18	TRBJ2-6	TGTGCCAGCTCACCACCTCGGGGTTCTGGGGCCAACGTCCTGACTTTC	CASSPPRGSGANVLTF
TRBD2	NA	TRBV10-3	TRBJ2-3	TGTGCTCACGCCGGGACTAGCGGCACAGATACGCAGTATTTT	CAHAGTSGTDTQYF
TRBD1	many	TRBV6-4	TRBJ1-4	TGTGCCAGCGGCCGGGACAGGCTGGAACTGTTTTTT	CASGRDRLELFF
NA	NA	TRBV2	TRBJ1-4	TGTGCCAGCAGTGTCTTGGGAGGTAATGAAAAACTGTTTTTT	CASSVLGGNEKLFF
TRBD1	NA	TRBV27	TRBJ1-2	TGTGCCAGCAGTTTATACCCGGGACAGGTATATGGCTACACCTTC	CASSLYPGQVYGYTF
TRBD1	NA	TRBV19	TRBJ1-4	TGTGCCAGTAGTACAACAGGGGGAGTTGGTGAAAAACTGTTTTTT	CASSTTGGVGEKLFF
NA	NA	TRBV11-2	TRBJ2-7	TGTGCCAGCAGCTCCCGGACTGGCTCCTACGAGCAGTACTTC	CASSSRTGSYEQYF
TRBD1	NA	TRBV18	TRBJ2-7	TGTGCCAGCTCACCACCGGGGACAGGGGCCTACGAGCAGTACTTC	CASSPPGTGAYEQYF
TRBD1	NA	TRBV7-8	TRBJ1-5	TGTGCCAGCAGCTGGCACAGGGGTGGCAATCAGCCCCAGCATTTT	CASSWHRGGNQPQHF
NA	NA	TRBV7-8	TRBJ2-1	TGTGCCAGCAGTCCCACCCGTGGGGGTGTCAATGAGCAGTTCTTC	CASSPTRGGVNEQFF
TRBD2	NA	TRBV5-6	TRBJ2-5	TGTGCCAGCAGCGCTGGGGGGGGGCAAGAGACCCAGTACTTC	CASSAGGGQETQYF
NA	few	TRBV7-9	TRBJ2-3	TGTGCCAGCAGCTATGGGGGCACAGATACGCAGTATTTT	CASSYGGTDTQYF
NA	NA	TRBV18	TRBJ2-5	TGTGCCAGCTCACCAAGGTTGATTTGGGCCCAGTACTTC	CASSPRLIWAQYF
NA	NA	TRBV5-1	TRBJ2-7	TGCGCCAGCAGCCGTGGGACGGCCCCACCAGGGGACTACGAGCAGTACTTC	CASSRGTAPPGDYEQYF
NA	NA	TRBV11-1	TRBJ2-7	TGTGCCAGCAGCGCCTACCGGGCCCTGGGCTCAGGGCAGTACTTC	CASSAYRALGSGQYF
TRBD2	NA	TRBV5-1	TRBJ2-5	TGCGCCAGCAGCTTGAAATTCCTAGCGGGAGAAGAGACCCAGTACTTC	CASSLKFLAGEETQYF
NA	NA	TRBV30	TRBJ2-7	TGTGCCTGGACCGTGAGGGGGGACTTCGCCGTCTACGAGCAGTACTTC	CAWTVRGDFAVYEQYF
NA	NA	TRBV7-9	TRBJ2-3	TGTGCCAGCAGCCCCACAGGGCAGAGGACAGATACGCAGTATTTT	CASSPTGQRTDTQYF